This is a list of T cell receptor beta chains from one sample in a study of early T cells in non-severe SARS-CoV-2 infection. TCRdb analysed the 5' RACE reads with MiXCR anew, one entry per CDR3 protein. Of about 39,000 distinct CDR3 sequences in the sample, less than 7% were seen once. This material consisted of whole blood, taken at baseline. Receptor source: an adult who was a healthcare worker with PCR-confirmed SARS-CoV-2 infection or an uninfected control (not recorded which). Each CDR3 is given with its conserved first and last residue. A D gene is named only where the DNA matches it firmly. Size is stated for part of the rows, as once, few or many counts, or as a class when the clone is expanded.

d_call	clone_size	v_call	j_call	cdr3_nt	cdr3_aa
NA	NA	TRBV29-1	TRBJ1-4	TGCAGCGTTTATTACAGGGATCGAGAAAAACTGTTTTTT	CSVYYRDREKLFF
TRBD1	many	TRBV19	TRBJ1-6	TGTGCCAGTACCATCGGACAGGGGCCCTCGAGCTCCTATAATTCACCCCTCCACTTT	CASTIGQGPSSSYNSPLHF
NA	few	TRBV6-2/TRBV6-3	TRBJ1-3	TGTGCCAGCAGCGCCCCCAGACTCGGAAACACCATATATTTT	CASSAPRLGNTIYF
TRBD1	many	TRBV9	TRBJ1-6	TGTGCCAGCAGCCCGGGACAGATAATTAATTCACCCCTCCACTTT	CASSPGQIINSPLHF
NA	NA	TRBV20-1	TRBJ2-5	TGCAGTGCTAGGCAGCGGAGCCACCAAGAGACCCAGTACTTC	CSARQRSHQETQYF
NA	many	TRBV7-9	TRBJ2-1	TGTGCCAGCAGCTTACTCCGAGGGGGCTACAATGAGCAGTTCTTC	CASSLLRGGYNEQFF
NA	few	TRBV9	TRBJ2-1	TGTGCCAGCAGCGTAGTCGCGTTCACCTACAATGAGCAGTTCTTC	CASSVVAFTYNEQFF
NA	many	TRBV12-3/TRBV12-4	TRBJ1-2	TGTGCCAGCAGCCACCATGTGGGTTATCGCTACACCTTC	CASSHHVGYRYTF
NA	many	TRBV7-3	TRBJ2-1	TGTGCCAGCAGCTCAAACGCGGAATTGGAGCAGTTCTTC	CASSSNAELEQFF
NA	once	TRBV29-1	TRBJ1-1	TGCAGCGTTGACAGGGGTACGGCTGAAGCTTTCTTT	CSVDRGTAEAFF
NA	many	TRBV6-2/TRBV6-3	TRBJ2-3	TGTGCCAGCAGTTACAGGCCAGATACGCAGTATTTT	CASSYRPDTQYF
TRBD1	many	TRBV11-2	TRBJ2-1	TGTGCCAGCAGCTGGACAGGGGGCGTAGGGGTCCGCCCCTACAATGAGCAGTTCTTC	CASSWTGGVGVRPYNEQFF
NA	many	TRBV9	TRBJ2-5	TGTGCCAGCAGCGTATCCTCGATGTATCCCCAAGAGACCCAGTACTTC	CASSVSSMYPQETQYF
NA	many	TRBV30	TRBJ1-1	TGTGCCTGGAGTGTAGAGGGACTGCCGAACACTGAAGCTTTCTTT	CAWSVEGLPNTEAFF
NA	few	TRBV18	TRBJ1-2	TGTGCCAGCTCACCCCTGCAGGGGTTGTCGGATGGCTACACCTTC	CASSPLQGLSDGYTF
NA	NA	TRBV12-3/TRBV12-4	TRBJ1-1	TGTGCCAGCAGGGCGGACAGAATGAACACTGAAGCTTTCTTT	CASRADRMNTEAFF
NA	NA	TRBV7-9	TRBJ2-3	TGTGCCAGCAGCACCCCCCGCGGGCAGGGTCCAGATACGCAGTATTTT	CASSTPRGQGPDTQYF
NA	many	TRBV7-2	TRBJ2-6	TGTGCCAGCAGCCCGAGCAGGAGCTCTGGGGCCAACGTCCTGACTTTC	CASSPSRSSGANVLTF
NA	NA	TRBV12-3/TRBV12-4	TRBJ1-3	TGTGCCAGCAGTCAGTCCTCTGGAAACACCATATATTTT	CASSQSSGNTIYF
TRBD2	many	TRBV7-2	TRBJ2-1	TGTGCCAGCAACGTAGCGGGGGGGCCCCCGAATGAGCAGTTCTTC	CASNVAGGPPNEQFF
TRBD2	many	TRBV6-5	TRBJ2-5	TGTGCCAGCAGTTTCGGCAGACTAGCGTACTTC	CASSFGRLAYF
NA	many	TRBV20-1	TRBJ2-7	TGCAGTGCCAGTCCCCGTGGGTTCGAGGGGACCTACGAGCAGTACTTC	CSASPRGFEGTYEQYF
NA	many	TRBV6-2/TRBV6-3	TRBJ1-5	TGTGCCAGCAGCCCGCCCCCAGGGAACAATCAGCCCCAGCATTTT	CASSPPPGNNQPQHF
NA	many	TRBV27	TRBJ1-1	TGTGCCAGCAGTTTTGGGGCGGGGGGAGAAGGTACTTTCTTT	CASSFGAGGEGTFF
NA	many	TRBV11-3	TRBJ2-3	TGTGCCAGCAGCTCAGGGACGGATCACCGCACAGATACGCAGTATTTT	CASSSGTDHRTDTQYF
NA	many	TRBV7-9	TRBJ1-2	TGTGCCAGCAGCTTACAGGGCGAACAGGACTATGGCTACACCTTC	CASSLQGEQDYGYTF
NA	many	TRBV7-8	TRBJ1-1	TGTGCCAGCATCCGGCTAGGGAGGGAGAACACTGAAGCTTTCTTT	CASIRLGRENTEAFF
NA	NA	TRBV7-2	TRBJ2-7	TGTGCCAGCAGCCCAGGGCGGGCCGCTGGGGAGTACGAGCAGTACTTC	CASSPGRAAGEYEQYF
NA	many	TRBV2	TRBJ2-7	TGTGCCAGCAGTCTCTACGAGCAGTACTTC	CASSLYEQYF
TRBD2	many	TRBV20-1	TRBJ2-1	TGCAGTGGCATAGCGGGGGGCCGCAATGAGCAGTTCTTC	CSGIAGGRNEQFF
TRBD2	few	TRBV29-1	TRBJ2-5	TGCAGCGCCGGGCGGGGGGAGACCCAGTACTTC	CSAGRGETQYF
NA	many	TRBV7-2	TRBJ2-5	TGTGCCAGCAGCTTGGTACGGGGCCGAGAGACCCAGTACTTC	CASSLVRGRETQYF
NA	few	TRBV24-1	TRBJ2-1	TGTGCCACTTCCACCGGGTCTATCTACAATGAGCAGTTCTTC	CATSTGSIYNEQFF
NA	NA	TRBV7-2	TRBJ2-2	TGTGCCAGCAGCTTGGACCAACAGGCCGGGGAGCTGTTTTTT	CASSLDQQAGELFF
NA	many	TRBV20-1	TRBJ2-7	TGCAGTGCCCACCGAGCAGGCAGGGATGCCCACGAGCAGTACTTC	CSAHRAGRDAHEQYF
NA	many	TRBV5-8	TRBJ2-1	TGTGCCAGCAGCTACTCCAAGGTTTCGAATGACAATGAGCAGTTCTTC	CASSYSKVSNDNEQFF
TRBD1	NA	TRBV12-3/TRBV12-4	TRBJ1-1	TGTGCCAGCAGTTCATCAGGGGGCACTGAAGCTTTCTTT	CASSSSGGTEAFF
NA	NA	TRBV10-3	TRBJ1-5	TGTGCCATCAGTGACGGGGGATCCGGGCCCCAGCATTTT	CAISDGGSGPQHF
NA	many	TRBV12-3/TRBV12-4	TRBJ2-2	TGTGCCAGCAGTCTGGGGGTCGGGGGCATAAGTCCCGGGGAGCTGTTTTTT	CASSLGVGGISPGELFF
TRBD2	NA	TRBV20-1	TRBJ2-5	TGCAGTGCTTCCACTAGCGGGGGGGCAGGGCAGGAGACCCAGTACTTC	CSASTSGGAGQETQYF
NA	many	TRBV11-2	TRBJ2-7	TGTGCCAGCAGCTCCGCCCGGACAGTCGGCGAGCAGTACTTC	CASSSARTVGEQYF
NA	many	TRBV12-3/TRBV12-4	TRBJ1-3	TGTGCCAGCACCAAAGGGGACGGGGGCAGAAACACCATATATTTT	CASTKGDGGRNTIYF
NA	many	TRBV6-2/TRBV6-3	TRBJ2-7	TGTGCCAGCTCCAACGGAATGGAGCAGTACTTC	CASSNGMEQYF